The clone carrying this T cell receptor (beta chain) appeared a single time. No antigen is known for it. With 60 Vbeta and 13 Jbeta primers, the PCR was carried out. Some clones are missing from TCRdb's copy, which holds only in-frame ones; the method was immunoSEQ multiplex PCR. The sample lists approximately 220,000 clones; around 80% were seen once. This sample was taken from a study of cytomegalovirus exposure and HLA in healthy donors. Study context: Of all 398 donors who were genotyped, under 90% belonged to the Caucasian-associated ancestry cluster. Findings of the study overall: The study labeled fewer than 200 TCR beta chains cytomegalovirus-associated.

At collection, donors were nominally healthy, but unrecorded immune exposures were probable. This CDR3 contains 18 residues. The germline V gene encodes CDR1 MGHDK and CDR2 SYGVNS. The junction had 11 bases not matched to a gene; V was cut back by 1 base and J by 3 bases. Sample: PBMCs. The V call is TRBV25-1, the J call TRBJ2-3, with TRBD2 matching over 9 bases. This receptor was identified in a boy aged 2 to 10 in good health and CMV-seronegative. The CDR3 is CASSESGEAGGTTDTQYF. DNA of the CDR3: TGTGCCAGCAGTGAATCAGGGGAAGCGGGGGGCACGACAGATACGCAGTATTTT.